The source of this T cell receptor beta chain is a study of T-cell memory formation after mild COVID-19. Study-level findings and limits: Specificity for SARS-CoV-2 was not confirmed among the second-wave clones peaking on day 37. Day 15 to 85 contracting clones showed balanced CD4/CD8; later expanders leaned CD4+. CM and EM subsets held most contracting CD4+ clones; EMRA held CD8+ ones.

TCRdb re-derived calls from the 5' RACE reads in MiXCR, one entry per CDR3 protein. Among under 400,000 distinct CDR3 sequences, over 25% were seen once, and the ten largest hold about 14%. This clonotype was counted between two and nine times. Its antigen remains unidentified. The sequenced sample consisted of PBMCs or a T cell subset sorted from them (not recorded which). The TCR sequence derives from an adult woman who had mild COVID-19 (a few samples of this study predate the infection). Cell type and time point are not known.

DNA of the CDR3: TGTGCCAGCAGATCCCGCGAGGTGAATACGCAGTATTTT. The encoded protein is CASRSREVNTQYF. The V gene is TRBV12-3 or TRBV12-4, the J gene TRBJ2-3; D not certain. The ends were cut back, 6 bases at V and 7 bases at J, with 14 bases in the middle. The CDR3 covers 13 residues.